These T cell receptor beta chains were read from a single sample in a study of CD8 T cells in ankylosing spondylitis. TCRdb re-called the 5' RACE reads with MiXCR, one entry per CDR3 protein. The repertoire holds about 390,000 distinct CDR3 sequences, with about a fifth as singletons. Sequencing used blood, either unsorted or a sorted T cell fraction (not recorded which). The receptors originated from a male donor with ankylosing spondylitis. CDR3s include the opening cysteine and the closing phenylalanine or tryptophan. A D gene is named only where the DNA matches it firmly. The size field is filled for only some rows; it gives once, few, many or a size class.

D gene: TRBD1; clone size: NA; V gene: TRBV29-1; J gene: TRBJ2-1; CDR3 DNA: TGCAGCGTTGCCGGCGCAGGGGGAAGGAATGAGCAGTTCTTC; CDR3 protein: CSVAGAGGRNEQFF
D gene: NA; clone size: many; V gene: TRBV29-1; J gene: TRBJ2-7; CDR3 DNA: TGCAGCGTTGAAAAGACAGGAGGGGGCTACGAGCAGTACTTC; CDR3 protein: CSVEKTGGGYEQYF
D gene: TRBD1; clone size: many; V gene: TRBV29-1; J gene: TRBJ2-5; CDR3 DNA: TGCAGCGTTGAAGATCTGTCCAAGCCAGGGGGAACCCAGTACTTC; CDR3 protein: CSVEDLSKPGGTQYF
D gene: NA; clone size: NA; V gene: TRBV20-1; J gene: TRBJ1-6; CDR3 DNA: TGCAGTGCTAGAGATCTGCAGGGCCAGTTTAATTCACCCCTCCACTTT; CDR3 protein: CSARDLQGQFNSPLHF
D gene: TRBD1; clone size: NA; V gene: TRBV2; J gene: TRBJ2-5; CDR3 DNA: TGTGCCAGCAGTTTGGACAGGGGGCTGGAGACCCAGTACTTC; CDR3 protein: CASSLDRGLETQYF
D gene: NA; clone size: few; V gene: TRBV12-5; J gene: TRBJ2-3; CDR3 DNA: TGTGCTAGTGGTTTTGGAGGTAGCGGAGGAGATACGCAGTATTTT; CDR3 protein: CASGFGGSGGDTQYF
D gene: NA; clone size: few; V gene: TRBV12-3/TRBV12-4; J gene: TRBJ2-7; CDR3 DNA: TGTGCCAGCAGCATACGGACTGGAAACGAGCAGTACTTC; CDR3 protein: CASSIRTGNEQYF
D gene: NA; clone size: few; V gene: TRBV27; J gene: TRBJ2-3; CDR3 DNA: TGTGCCAGCAGCCGTCAGGATACGCAGTATTTT; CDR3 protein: CASSRQDTQYF
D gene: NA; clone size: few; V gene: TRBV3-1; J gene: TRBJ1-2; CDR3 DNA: TGTGCCAGCAGCCAAGGACAGCCCTATGGCTACACCTTC; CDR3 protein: CASSQGQPYGYTF
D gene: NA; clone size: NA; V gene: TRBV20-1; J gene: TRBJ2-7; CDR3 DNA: TGCAGTGCTAGCGACACGAGCTCCTACGAGCAGTACTTC; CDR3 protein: CSASDTSSYEQYF
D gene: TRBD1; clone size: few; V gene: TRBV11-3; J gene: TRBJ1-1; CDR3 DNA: TGTGCCAGCAGCCGCCCAGGAGGGCAGGGGGAGAACACTGAAGCTTTCTTT; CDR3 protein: CASSRPGGQGENTEAFF
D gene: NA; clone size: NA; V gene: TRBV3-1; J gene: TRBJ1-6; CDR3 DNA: TGTGCCAGCAGCCAAGATATCGGGGGAAGCGACTCACCCCTCCACTTT; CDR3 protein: CASSQDIGGSDSPLHF
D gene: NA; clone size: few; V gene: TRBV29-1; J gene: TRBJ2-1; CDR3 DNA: TGCAGCTCGAGGGCGGATAGCTCCTACAATGAGCAGTTCTTC; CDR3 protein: CSSRADSSYNEQFF
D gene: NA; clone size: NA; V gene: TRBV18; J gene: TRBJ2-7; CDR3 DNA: TGTGCCAGCTCCTATGGGACCTCGAGCGAGCAGTACTTC; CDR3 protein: CASSYGTSSEQYF
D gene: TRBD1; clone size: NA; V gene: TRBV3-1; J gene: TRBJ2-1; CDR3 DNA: TGTGCCAGCAGCAGCCGCGACAGGGGCGGGTACAATGAGCAGTTCTTC; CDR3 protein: CASSSRDRGGYNEQFF
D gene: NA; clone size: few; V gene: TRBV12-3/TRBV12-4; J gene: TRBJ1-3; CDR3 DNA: TGTGCCAGCAGTTTTCGACAGGCGGGAAACACCATATATTTT; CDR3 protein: CASSFRQAGNTIYF
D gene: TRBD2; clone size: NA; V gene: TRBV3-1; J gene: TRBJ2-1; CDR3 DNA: TGTGCCAGCAGCCAGGGGACTAGTTTCGGTGAGCAGTTCTTC; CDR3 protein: CASSQGTSFGEQFF
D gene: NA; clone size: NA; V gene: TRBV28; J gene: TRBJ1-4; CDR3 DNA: TGTGCCAGCCGGTTCCGGAAGCTCTTGGGCGAAAAACTGTTTTTT; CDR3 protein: CASRFRKLLGEKLFF
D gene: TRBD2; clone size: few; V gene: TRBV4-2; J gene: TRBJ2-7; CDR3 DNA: TGTGCCAGCAGCGCTCCCTCAACCGGGACTAGCGGGAGATCATACGAGCAGTACTTC; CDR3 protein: CASSAPSTGTSGRSYEQYF
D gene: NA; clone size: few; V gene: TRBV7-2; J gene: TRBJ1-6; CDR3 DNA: TGTGCCAGCAGCCCCGCGGGCAGGGCGTATAATTCACCCCTCCACTTT; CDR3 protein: CASSPAGRAYNSPLHF
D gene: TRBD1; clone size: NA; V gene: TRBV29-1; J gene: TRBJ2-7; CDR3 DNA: TGCAGCGTTGCGCACAGGGGTCTTGCCTACGAGCAGTACTTC; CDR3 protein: CSVAHRGLAYEQYF
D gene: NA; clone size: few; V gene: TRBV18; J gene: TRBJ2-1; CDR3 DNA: TGTGCCAGCTCACCCTCGGGGGTAGCGGCCGAGCAGTTCTTC; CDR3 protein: CASSPSGVAAEQFF
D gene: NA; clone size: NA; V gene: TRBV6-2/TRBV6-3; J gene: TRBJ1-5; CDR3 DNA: TGTGCCAGCAGTTACCCAACCGGGACACTATTATGGGGCAATCAGCCCCAGCATTTT; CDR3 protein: CASSYPTGTLLWGNQPQHF